The clone carrying this T cell receptor (beta chain) was detected a few times. Its target is not known. Generation of TCR beta libraries employed quantitative 5'-RACE incorporating molecular barcodes. TCRdb reprocessed the 5' RACE reads via MiXCR and lists one record per CDR3 protein. The sample yields some 800,000 distinct CDR3 sequences, approximately 12% seen once. This sample stems from a study of CD8 T cells in ankylosing spondylitis. Study-level findings and limits: Fewer than 10 highly homologous variants formed a TCR beta motif that appeared characteristic of ankylosing spondylitis blood.

Germline CDR1 MNHNS, CDR2 SASEGT. The length of the CDR3 is 14 residues. V lost 7 bases and J lost 9; bases outside the gene matches: 5. This chain joins TRBV6-1 and TRBJ1-6, with TRBD1 matching 11 bases. The sequenced material came from blood, either unsorted or a sorted T cell fraction (not recorded which). This sequence was found in a male donor with ankylosing spondylitis. The DNA for the CDR3 is TGTGCCAGCAATCTCGGGACAGGGGGTTCACCCCTCCACTTT. This sequence encodes CASNLGTGGSPLHF.